This T cell receptor (beta chain) was found in a study of brain T cells in children with intractable seizures. Assay used: immunoSEQ multiplex PCR; TCRdb lists only in-frame clones, some missing. The sample carries approximately 330,000 clones, over 85% recorded once. Stated time point: blood from clinic visit 5 months post-surgery; TSC patient then seizure free. Patients received at least one anti-epileptic drug before surgery. The starting material was peripheral blood, obtained 4 to 5 months after surgery. This clonotype originated in a boy younger than two with tuberous sclerosis and intractable seizures.

CDR3 in DNA: TGTGCCAGCAGTTACCATCTGGGCTATGGCTACACCTTC. Its translation is CASSYHLGYGYTF. This chain joins TRBV27 and TRBJ1-2; D gene unclear. Trimming shortened V by 4 bases and J by 4 bases, and 10 bases separated the two germline ends. CDR3 length equals 13 residues. CDR1 and CDR2 (germline): MNHEY, SMNVEV (reference sequence).